The 29 T cell receptor beta chains given below trace back to one sample, sequenced in a study of cytomegalovirus exposure and HLA in healthy donors. The PCR employed 60 Vbeta primers together with 13 Jbeta primers. Sequenced by immunoSEQ multiplex PCR; TCRdb stores in-frame clones only, minus some. The sample has 75,000 to 80,000 clones, around 80% seen once; the top ten hold 0.9% to 1.2%. Material for sequencing was PBMCs. The origin of the receptors is a male donor in good health and CMV-seronegative.

The chain links TRBV4-2 to TRBJ1-2; 7 bases align to TRBD1. CDR3 length equals 15 residues. The germline V gene encodes CDR1 LGHNA and CDR2 YNFKEQ. J was trimmed by 1 base and V by 4 bases; bases with no gene match: 6. CDR3 protein: CASSLGTVFNYGYTF. In DNA, the CDR3 is TGTGCCAGCAGCCTTGGGACAGTTTTTAACTATGGCTACACCTTC.

V usage is TRBV27 and J usage is TRBJ2-1; possible D gene TRBD1, 5 bases. Germline V gene data show CDR1 as MNHEY and CDR2 as SMNVEV (reference sequence). Trimming stripped 2 bases from V and 7 bases from J, with 15 bases between. The CDR3 consists of 15 residues. The CDR3 nucleotides are TGTGCCAGCAGTTTAATACTCCAGGGATTTAATGAGCAGTTCTTC. As protein: CASSLILQGFNEQFF.

The rearrangement links TRBV27 to TRBJ1-5; 11 positions match TRBD1. The CDR3 covers 14 residues. With 6 bases clipped from V and 9 bases from J, the junction kept 7 bases outside the gene matches. Germline V gene sequence: CDR1 MNHEY, CDR2 SMNVEV (reference sequence). CDR3 sequence reads: CASSPDRGLGPQHF. The CDR3 coding sequence is TGTGCCAGCAGCCCGGACAGGGGGCTTGGGCCCCAGCATTTT.

The rearrangement links TRBV7-9 to TRBJ2-7; weak D call: TRBD1 (5 bases). Germline-derived CDR1 and CDR2 are SEHNR and FQNEAQ (reference sequence). Trimming removed 5 bases from V and 2 bases from J, with 13 bases in between. This CDR3 spans 14 amino acids. The CDR3 spells CASSLTANAYEQYF. CDR3 nucleotides: TGTGCCAGCAGCCTGACAGCAAATGCCTACGAGCAGTACTTC.

The chain is built from TRBV7-2 and TRBJ2-5; TRBD1 is a possible D gene (6 bases). The CDR3 length is 14 residues. CDR1 and CDR2 from the germline V gene are SGHTA and FQGNSA. V gave up 2 bases and J gave up 5 bases, with 12 bases separating them. The CDR3 loop is CASSLLTGRETQYF. CDR3 sequence (DNA): TGTGCCAGCAGCTTACTTACAGGGCGGGAGACCCAGTACTTC.

This chain joins TRBV7-6 and TRBJ2-1; 8 bases match TRBD2. The CDR3 loop spans 15 amino acids. The trim removed 6 bases at V and 4 bases at J, leaving 8 bases unmatched. From germline, CDR1 is SGHVS and CDR2 FNYEAQ. This chain's CDR3 is CASSQAGGPYNEQFF. CDR3 DNA: TGTGCCAGCAGTCAGGCGGGGGGCCCGTACAATGAGCAGTTCTTC.

This clone was seen a single time. CDR3 protein: CASSLVRSTDTQYF. The CDR3 DNA is TGTGCCAGCAGCTTAGTGCGGAGCACAGATACGCAGTATTTT. J is TRBJ2-3 and V is TRBV7-2; D remains ambiguous. CDR1 and CDR2 from the germline V gene are SGHTA and FQGNSA. The CDR3 sequence is 14 residues long. Trimming cost V 1 base and J 0 bases, with 5 bases left between them.

The V gene is TRBV7-6, the J gene TRBJ2-7; 7 bases match TRBD1. Germline loops: CDR1 SGHVS, CDR2 FNYEAQ. V gave up 3 bases and J gave up 0 bases; unmatched junction bases: 2. This CDR3 is 14 amino acids long. For the CDR3, the DNA is TGTGCCAGCAGCTTGGGGACAGTCTCCTACGAGCAGTACTTC. Protein: CASSLGTVSYEQYF.

This clone turned up a few times. V gene TRBV10-3 combines with J gene TRBJ1-5, with D possibly matching TRBD1 (6 bases). The CDR3 extends over 16 amino acids. Germline loops: CDR1 ENHRY, CDR2 SYGVKD. V lost 1 base to trimming and J lost 3 bases, with 13 bases between them. CDR3 nucleotides: TGTGCCATCAGTGAGTTTGGGACACCAGACAATCAGCCCCAGCATTTT. It translates to CAISEFGTPDNQPQHF.

V usage is TRBV27 and J usage is TRBJ2-7, with 14 bases fitting TRBD2. Looked up from germline, CDR1 is MNHEY and CDR2 is SMNVEV (reference sequence). The V segment lost 5 bases and the J segment 5 bases; nucleotides outside the gene matches: 8. This CDR3 has 16 residues. CDR3 in amino acids: CASSHAGTSGSNEQYF. Here the CDR3 DNA reads TGTGCCAGCAGTCACGCCGGGACTAGCGGGAGTAACGAGCAGTACTTC.

Here the CDR3 reads CASSIAKTSVLSSDTQYF. Here the CDR3 DNA reads TGTGCCAGTAGTATAGCCAAGACTAGTGTTTTGTCCTCAGATACGCAGTATTTT. The chain uses TRBV19 and TRBJ2-3; TRBD2 might be the D (6 bases). The CDR3 sequence is 18 residues long. Trimming took 1 base from V and 4 from J, leaving 21 bases between them. The germline V gene has CDR1 LNHDA and CDR2 SQIVND (reference sequence).

This chain connects TRBV25-1 to TRBJ1-1; 8 bases agree with TRBD1. The CDR3 is made up of 15 amino acids. The junction had 10 bases not matched to a gene; V was cut back by 5 bases and J by 5 bases. Per germline, CDR1 MGHDK and CDR2 SYGVNS. The CDR3 coding sequence is TGTGCCAGCAGTCTCCAGGGGGCCAGGGCGACTGAAGCTTTCTTT. Translating it yields CASSLQGARATEAFF.

The rearrangement links TRBV11-2 to TRBJ2-7; TRBD2 agrees at 16 bases. Germline lookup yields CDR1 SGHAT and CDR2 FQNNGV. This CDR3 contains 20 residues. J gave up 6 bases and V 0 bases, and 14 bases lay outside the gene matches. CDR3 sequence: CASSLEGTSGRAGVRREQYF. The CDR3 DNA reads TGTGCCAGCAGCTTAGAAGGGACTAGCGGGAGGGCCGGTGTAAGGCGCGAGCAGTACTTC.

This chain joins TRBV5-6 and TRBJ1-1; 9 bases map to TRBD1. The CDR3 length is 18 residues. V dropped 3 bases and J dropped 4; count of bases not matched to a gene: 16. CDR1 is SGHDT, CDR2 YYEEEE, per germline. The CDR3 DNA sequence: TGTGCCAGCAGCTCACCAGGGACAGGGCCTCGGGAGGCCACTGAAGCTTTCTTT. Protein sequence: CASSSPGTGPREATEAFF.

The rearrangement uses TRBV4-1 and TRBJ2-7, with a possible D match to TRBD2 (6 bases). The V gene lost 1 base and the J gene lost 7 bases, with 20 bases spanning the gap. This CDR3 is built from 16 residues. Per the germline V gene, CDR1 is MGHRA and CDR2 is YSYEKL. The CDR3 nucleotides are TGCGCCAGCAGCCAAGGCCGGGACTGGCAGCCCTTAGAGCAGTACTTC. Residues: CASSQGRDWQPLEQYF.

This rearrangement joins TRBV6-1 to TRBJ1-3; D possibly corresponds to TRBD1 (5 bases). Germline V gene lookup returns CDR1 MNHNS and CDR2 SASEGT. Deletions cut 7 bases from V and 0 bases from J, with 13 bases between. The CDR3 runs to 15 residues. The CDR3 spells CASTERGLSGNTIYF. The CDR3 coding sequence is TGTGCCAGCACCGAAAGGGGCCTCTCTGGAAACACCATATATTTT.

V gene TRBV2 combines with J gene TRBJ2-7, with no clear D. Germline V lookup: CDR1 SNHLY, CDR2 FYNNEI. V lost 5 bases and J lost 3, with 8 bases in between. This CDR3 region has 12 residues. CDR3 in amino acids: CASSTVVYEQYF. The CDR3 DNA follows: TGTGCCAGCAGTACGGTGGTCTACGAGCAGTACTTC.

V and J are TRBV5-1 and TRBJ2-7, with 7 bases identical to TRBD1. Trimming removed 1 base from V and 1 base from J; junction bases left unmatched: 8. Germline loops: CDR1 SGHRS, CDR2 YFSETQ. This CDR3 has 16 residues. The CDR3 region is CASSLPHRGSSYEQYF. The CDR3 DNA is TGCGCCAGCAGCTTGCCCCACAGGGGATCGTCCTACGAGCAGTACTTC.

This sequence joins TRBV5-8 and TRBJ2-1; D may be TRBD1 (6 bases). Germline V gene lookup returns CDR1 SGHTS and CDR2 YDEGEE. The CDR3 is made up of 15 amino acids. V was clipped by 0 bases and J by 0 bases, with 7 bases between them. This chain's CDR3 is CASSLGDTSYNEQFF. For the CDR3, the DNA is TGTGCCAGCAGCTTGGGGGACACCTCCTACAATGAGCAGTTCTTC. Looking up the rest from reference TRBV5-8 and TRBJ2-1 gives the full variable domain: EAGVTQSPTHLIKTRGQQATLRCSPISGHTSVYWYQQALGLGLQFLLWYDEGEERNRGNFPPRFSGRQFPNYSSELNVNALELEDSALYLCASSLGDTSYNEQFFGPGTRLTVL.

Only a few counts were recorded for this clone. The chain carries TRBV6-5 and TRBJ2-1, with TRBD2 identical over 7 bases. The CDR3 length is 13 residues. Germline loops: CDR1 MNHEY, CDR2 SVGAGI. Trimming cost V 6 bases and J 4 bases; bases outside gene matches: 3. The CDR3 region is CASSKGLYNEQFF. CDR3 bases: TGTGCCAGCAGCAAGGGACTATACAATGAGCAGTTCTTC.

The chain combines TRBV6-5 with TRBJ2-1; the D is unclear. The ends were cut back, 5 bases at V and 0 bases at J, with 5 bases in the middle. The CDR3 is 13 amino acids. Per the germline V gene, CDR1 is MNHEY and CDR2 is SVGAGI. In DNA form, the CDR3 reads TGTGCCAGCAGTGCTAGCTCCTACAATGAGCAGTTCTTC. Residues: CASSASSYNEQFF.

This chain uses TRBV4-2 with TRBJ2-7, with TRBD2 matching over 10 bases. V lost 1 base to trimming and J lost 3 bases; unmatched junction nucleotides: 6. This CDR3 is built from 16 residues. In germline, CDR1 is LGHNA, CDR2 YNFKEQ. The CDR3 bases are TGTGCCAGCAGCCAAGCGTCTAGCGGGAGTAACTACGAGCAGTACTTC. Its translation is CASSQASSGSNYEQYF.

The gene calls are TRBV7-7 and TRBJ2-1, with a tentative D call TRBD2 (6 bases). V lost 2 bases, J lost 0 bases, and 11 bases lay in between. Germline CDR1 SSHAT, CDR2 FNYEAQ (reference sequence). The CDR3 length is 16 residues. The CDR3 is CASSLNMGGSYNEQFF. The CDR3, as DNA: TGTGCCAGCAGCTTAAATATGGGGGGCTCCTACAATGAGCAGTTCTTC.

The chain carries TRBV5-6 and TRBJ1-5; TRBD1 might be the D (6 bases). Germline CDR1 and CDR2: SGHDT and YYEEEE. The CDR3 contains 15 residues. Trimming took 0 bases from V and 6 from J, leaving 13 bases between them. The CDR3 DNA reads TGTGCCAGCAGCTTGGGGTTTGGGGGCCTTCAGCCCCAGCATTTT. Its protein is CASSLGFGGLQPQHF.

The chain recombines TRBV27 with TRBJ1-3; weak D call: TRBD1 (5 bases). V shed 2 bases and J shed 0 bases, with 8 bases lying between them. CDR1 and CDR2 (germline): MNHEY, SMNVEV (reference sequence). The length of the CDR3 is 15 residues. The CDR3 loop reads CASSLQGISGNTIYF. DNA for the CDR3: TGTGCCAGCAGTTTACAGGGAATCTCTGGAAACACCATATATTTT.

The V and J genes are TRBV27 and TRBJ1-2; 7 bases are a match to TRBD1. Germline lookup yields CDR1 MNHEY and CDR2 SMNVEV (reference sequence). With V trimmed by 5 bases and J by 4 bases, 4 bases remained unmatched. CDR3 size: 13 residues. The CDR3 DNA reads TGTGCCAGCAGTCCCACAGGGGCCTATGGCTACACCTTC. Its translation is CASSPTGAYGYTF.

This chain joins TRBV10-2 and TRBJ1-2; maybe TRBD1 (6 bases). The V end was cut by 4 bases, the J end by 2 bases, with 11 bases between. CDR3 length equals 14 residues. Germline V lookup: CDR1 WSHSY, CDR2 SAAADI. CDR3 in DNA: TGCGCCAGCAGTGGGGACAAGGGAAACTATGGCTACACCTTC. Residues: CASSGDKGNYGYTF.

This clone was seen a handful of times. The V gene is TRBV5-1, the J gene TRBJ2-7; the match to TRBD2 covers 12 bases. V shed 4 bases, J shed 4 bases, and the junction held 9 bases outside the gene matches. Per germline, CDR1 SGHRS and CDR2 YFSETQ. This CDR3 region has 16 residues. The CDR3 sequence: CASSQRLAGGRYEQYF. DNA of the CDR3: TGCGCCAGCAGCCAGAGGCTAGCGGGAGGGCGATACGAGCAGTACTTC.

The chain has TRBV30 and TRBJ2-1, with 10 nucleotides matching TRBD1. V shed 3 bases, J shed 3 bases, and the junction held 2 bases outside the gene matches. Germline V gene data show CDR1 as GTSNPN and CDR2 as SVGIG (reference sequence). This CDR3 is 14 amino acids long. CDR3 sequence reads: CAWRGTGDYNEQFF. The CDR3 coding sequence is TGTGCCTGGAGGGGGACAGGGGACTACAATGAGCAGTTCTTC.